The 29 T cell receptor beta chains given below trace back to one sample, sequenced in a study of cytomegalovirus exposure and HLA in healthy donors. Libraries were prepared by immunoSEQ multiplex PCR; TCRdb keeps only in-frame clonotypes and omits some of them. The table lists 100,000 to 150,000 clones, 80% to 90% of them singletons, with approximately 1.1% in the top ten. The material sequenced was PBMCs. These receptor sequences come from a woman aged 18-29 years in good health and CMV-seronegative.

The rearrangement links TRBV5-6 to TRBJ1-1, with 8 bases that match TRBD1. Germline CDR1 SGHDT, CDR2 YYEEEE. This CDR3 region has 13 residues. With V trimmed by 4 bases and J by 4 bases, 3 bases remained unmatched. CDR3 sequence: CASSPGGSTEAFF. Here the CDR3 DNA reads TGTGCCAGCAGCCCAGGGGGCAGCACTGAAGCTTTCTTT.

The rearrangement uses TRBV13 and TRBJ1-4; 7 bases match TRBD1. The CDR3 has 16 amino acids. V was pared by 4 bases and J by 2 bases, with 7 bases of the junction left unmatched. CDR1 and CDR2 from the germline V gene are PRHDT and FYEKMQ (reference sequence). The CDR3 DNA reads as TGTGCCAGCAGCTGGAGACAGGGCCCTACTAATGAAAAACTGTTTTTT. Protein: CASSWRQGPTNEKLFF.

The J gene is TRBJ2-1, the V gene TRBV7-9; D gene unclear. Trimming took off 5 bases at V and 8 bases at J, with 10 bases between the two ends. CDR3 length: 12 amino acids. Germline assignment: CDR1 SEHNR and CDR2 FQNEAQ (reference sequence). The CDR3 loop reads CASSDLEYEQFF. The CDR3 bases are TGTGCCAGCAGCGACCTAGAGTATGAGCAGTTCTTC.

V is TRBV2 and J is TRBJ2-7; D is unclear. V was trimmed by 4 bases and J by 4 bases, leaving 17 bases between them. This CDR3 is built from 15 residues. Germline values: CDR1 SNHLY, CDR2 FYNNEI. Here the CDR3 DNA reads TGTGCCAGCAGTGCCCCGGGTAGAGAAGGATACGAGCAGTACTTC. Its protein product is CASSAPGREGYEQYF.

DNA of the CDR3: TGTGCCAGCAGTTACTCGTTCCCCGGACAGGAAGAGACCCAGTACTTC. It specifies CASSYSFPGQEETQYF. The chain carries TRBV6-5 and TRBJ2-5; 7 nucleotides align to TRBD1. With 0 bases clipped from V and 3 bases from J, the junction kept 7 bases outside the gene matches. Germline values: CDR1 MNHEY, CDR2 SVGAGI. CDR3 length equals 16 residues.

This clone was recorded a few times. V gene TRBV5-6 combines with J gene TRBJ2-7; D ambiguous. CDR1 and CDR2 from the germline V gene are SGHDT and YYEEEE. V was trimmed by 3 bases and J by 3 bases, leaving 10 bases between them. The CDR3 length is 13 residues. As DNA, the CDR3 is TGTGCCAGCAGCTCCTGGGCCATCTACGAGCAGTACTTC. This translates into CASSSWAIYEQYF.

This chain links TRBV10-3 with TRBJ2-7; D is uncertain. CDR1 and CDR2 from the germline V gene are ENHRY and SYGVKD. Trimming took 3 bases from V and 0 from J, leaving 9 bases between them. This CDR3 has 14 amino acids. CDR3: CAISEELYSYEQYF. CDR3 nucleotide sequence: TGTGCCATCAGTGAAGAGCTTTACTCCTACGAGCAGTACTTC.

This chain connects TRBV25-1 to TRBJ2-3; D possibly corresponds to TRBD2 (5 bases). Per the germline V gene, CDR1 is MGHDK and CDR2 is SYGVNS. V lost 0 bases, J lost 1 base, and 11 bases lay in between. This CDR3 comprises 16 residues. The CDR3 here is CASSEYPGKGTDTQYF. The CDR3 nucleotides are TGTGCCAGCAGTGAATACCCCGGGAAGGGCACAGATACGCAGTATTTT. The whole variable domain, remainder taken from reference TRBV25-1 and TRBJ2-3, is EADIYQTPRYLVIGTGKKITLECSQTMGHDKMYWYQQDPGMELHLIHYSYGVNSTEKGDLSSESTVSRIRTEHFPLTLESARPSHTSQYLCASSEYPGKGTDTQYFGPGTRLTVL.

DNA for the CDR3: TGTGCCAGTAGCCTAGGCATAGTCGGAGAGCAGTTCTTC. It codes for CASSLGIVGEQFF. V and J are TRBV19 and TRBJ2-1; D remains unclear. Germline lookup yields CDR1 LNHDA and CDR2 SQIVND (reference sequence). There are 13 residues in the CDR3. V was pared by 6 bases and J by 10 bases, with 16 bases between.

V gene TRBV6-1 combines with J gene TRBJ2-1, with TRBD2 matching over 9 bases. Trimming at V came to 8 bases and at J to 6 bases, leaving 8 bases not matched to a gene. Germline V lookup: CDR1 MNHNS, CDR2 SASEGT. CDR3 length: 14 amino acids. Written as DNA, the CDR3 is TGTGCCAGCTTCAGGCTAGCGGGAACCAATGAGCAGTTCTTC. It yields the protein CASFRLAGTNEQFF.

This clone was counted once. The chain has TRBV30 and TRBJ1-2; D gene uncertain. CDR1 and CDR2 from the germline V gene are GTSNPN and SVGIG (reference sequence). Trimming removed 0 bases from V and 8 bases from J, with 16 bases in between. The CDR3 sequence is 14 residues long. The CDR3 reads CAWSVAAPGMGYTF. The CDR3 DNA is TGTGCCTGGAGTGTAGCGGCACCTGGGATGGGCTACACCTTC.

The chain combines TRBV28 with TRBJ2-7; TRBD1 aligns across 8 bases. Germline loops: CDR1 MDHEN, CDR2 SYDVKM. The CDR3 is 14 residues long. With V trimmed by 1 base and J by 3 bases, 2 bases remained unmatched. CDR3 residues: CASSLFGQGYEQYF. The CDR3 DNA reads TGTGCCAGCAGTTTATTCGGACAGGGCTACGAGCAGTACTTC.

V gene TRBV5-4 combines with J gene TRBJ1-3; TRBD1 might be the D (5 bases). V was clipped by 4 bases and J by 4 bases, with 12 bases between them. Germline V CDR1 and CDR2: SGHNT, YYREEE (reference sequence). CDR3 length equals 14 residues. CDR3 in DNA: TGTGCCAGCAGCCGGGCCAGGGTAGGAAACACCATATATTTT. Its translation: CASSRARVGNTIYF.

This clone was observed once. The gene calls are TRBV28 and TRBJ1-4; 9 nucleotides match TRBD1. The CDR3 has 14 amino acids. Germline trimming cut 5 bases from V and 8 bases from J; bases unmatched to any gene: 6. CDR1 MDHEN and CDR2 SYDVKM come from the germline V gene. CDR3 bases: TGTGCCAGCAGTACCGGGACAGGGTTCGAAAAACTGTTTTTT. It is translated as CASSTGTGFEKLFF.

The chain uses TRBV7-2 and TRBJ2-1; 9 bases fit TRBD2. This CDR3 has 15 amino acids. V lost 5 bases to trimming and J lost 6 bases; unmatched junction nucleotides: 8. In germline, CDR1 is SGHTA, CDR2 FQGNSA. The CDR3 sequence: CASSPWGGGGNEQFF. CDR3 DNA: TGTGCCAGCAGCCCCTGGGGCGGGGGGGGCAATGAGCAGTTCTTC.

The chain employs TRBV18 and TRBJ1-1, with unresolved D. This CDR3 spans 14 amino acids. V was clipped by 3 bases and J by 0 bases, with 8 bases between them. Per germline, CDR1 KGHSH and CDR2 LQKENI. The CDR3 loop is CASSPTGLNTEAFF. The CDR3 region has the DNA TGTGCCAGCTCACCTACGGGTTTGAACACTGAAGCTTTCTTT.

The chain links TRBV30 to TRBJ1-3, with D possibly matching TRBD1 (6 bases). Germline V gene lookup returns CDR1 GTSNPN and CDR2 SVGIG (reference sequence). Trimming cost V 2 bases and J 1 base, with 15 bases left between them. The CDR3 sequence is 16 residues long. CDR3: CAWSTGSPRSGNTIYF. The CDR3 region has the DNA TGTGCCTGGAGTACAGGGTCGCCCCGTTCTGGAAACACCATATATTTT.

The V and J genes are TRBV25-1 and TRBJ1-2; 8 bases fit TRBD1. V was clipped by 3 bases and J by 8 bases; unmatched bases: 8. Germline V gives CDR1 MGHDK, CDR2 SYGVNS. CDR3 size: 14 residues. The CDR3 protein is CASSDPRTGKGYTF. The CDR3 coding sequence is TGTGCCAGCAGTGATCCAAGGACAGGGAAAGGCTACACCTTC.

The rearrangement links TRBV28 to TRBJ2-7; 9 bases fit TRBD1. V lost 5 bases to trimming and J lost 5 bases; unmatched junction nucleotides: 22. This CDR3 has 19 residues. Germline lookup yields CDR1 MDHEN and CDR2 SYDVKM. The CDR3 DNA sequence: TGTGCCAGCAGTCCCCTGTTAATAGGGAGGGGACAGGGTACCCACGAGCAGTACTTC. Residues: CASSPLLIGRGQGTHEQYF.

The CDR3 region has the DNA TGTGCCAGCAGCTTAGTTACTGCCCACCAAGAGACCCAGTACTTC. This gives the protein CASSLVTAHQETQYF. The V gene is TRBV7-2, the J gene TRBJ2-5, with unresolved D. The CDR3 is made up of 15 amino acids. Trimming shortened V by 1 base and J by 0 bases, and 9 bases separated the two germline ends. Per germline, CDR1 SGHTA and CDR2 FQGNSA.

The J gene is TRBJ1-1, the V gene TRBV13, with 9 bases lining up with TRBD1. The germline V gene encodes CDR1 PRHDT and CDR2 FYEKMQ (reference sequence). Trimming took 6 bases from V and 0 from J; bases not matched to a gene: 14. This CDR3 spans 18 amino acids. As DNA, the CDR3 is TGTGCCAGCAGTGACCGGGACAGGGCAGTGGGCATGAACACTGAAGCTTTCTTT. Translation: CASSDRDRAVGMNTEAFF.

The chain recombines TRBV7-9 with TRBJ1-2, with TRBD1 as a possible D gene (5 bases). V gave up 5 bases and J gave up 4 bases, with 20 bases separating them. CDR1 is SEHNR, CDR2 FQNEAQ, per germline (reference sequence). This CDR3 contains 16 residues. CDR3 protein: CASSNNGAVTLYGYTF. DNA for the CDR3: TGTGCCAGCAGCAATAATGGGGCAGTTACCCTCTATGGCTACACCTTC.

This sequence joins TRBV6-5 and TRBJ2-2; tentatively, D is TRBD1 (6 bases). CDR1 is MNHEY and CDR2 is SVGAGI in the germline V gene. CDR3 length: 15 residues. Deletions cut 6 bases from V and 4 bases from J, with 15 bases between. The CDR3 loop reads CASRRTEVATGELFF. DNA for the CDR3: TGTGCCAGCAGAAGGACAGAGGTGGCCACCGGGGAGCTGTTTTTT.

The chain employs TRBV10-1 and TRBJ2-7, with D uncertain. V dropped 5 bases and J dropped 0 bases, with 11 bases sitting between them. CDR1 is WNHNN, CDR2 SYGVQD, per germline (reference sequence). The CDR3 length is 14 residues. The DNA for the CDR3 is TGCGCCAGCAGTCAATTGACTGACTCCTACGAGCAGTACTTC. Translation gives CASSQLTDSYEQYF.

This rearrangement joins TRBV10-3 to TRBJ1-2, with D perhaps TRBD1 (5 bases). Germline CDR1 ENHRY, CDR2 SYGVKD. The CDR3 totals 14 residues. Trimming left V 4 bases short and J 3 bases short, with 12 bases between. The CDR3 DNA reads as TGTGCCATCAGTGTCCGGCAGGGTGACTATGGCTACACCTTC. It specifies CAISVRQGDYGYTF.

V usage is TRBV25-1 and J usage is TRBJ2-5, with TRBD2 as a possible D gene (5 bases). V was pared by 7 bases and J by 1 base, with 19 bases between. In germline, CDR1 is MGHDK, CDR2 SYGVNS. The CDR3 totals 16 residues. As DNA, the CDR3 is TGTGCCAGCACCTTAGGAGGCGGGCTCCTCCAAGAGACCCAGTACTTC. Protein product: CASTLGGGLLQETQYF.

J is TRBJ2-7 and V is TRBV6-5; D unclear. The V end was cut by 4 bases, the J end by 0 bases, with 7 bases between. The CDR3 sequence is 13 residues long. Per germline, CDR1 MNHEY and CDR2 SVGAGI. CDR3 amino acids: CASSWASSYEQYF. The CDR3 DNA follows: TGTGCCAGCAGTTGGGCGAGCTCCTACGAGCAGTACTTC.

The rearrangement links TRBV4-2 to TRBJ1-4; D unclear. V lost 5 bases and J lost 5, with 3 bases in between. Per germline, CDR1 LGHNA and CDR2 YNFKEQ. The CDR3 consists of 11 residues. The CDR3 DNA sequence: TGTGCCAGCAGCATAAATGAAAAACTGTTTTTT. It specifies CASSINEKLFF.

The genes are TRBV9 and TRBJ2-5, with 8 bases matching TRBD2. The V and J ends lost 1 base and 2 bases, in that order; junction bases with no gene match: 7. The CDR3 has 16 amino acids. CDR1 is SGDLS, CDR2 YYNGEE, per germline. Here the CDR3 DNA reads TGTGCCAGCAGCGTAAATTCCGGGACTAGACAAGAGACCCAGTACTTC. This encodes CASSVNSGTRQETQYF.